The clone carrying this T cell receptor beta chain was seen only once. Antigen: not known. CDR1 is SEHNR, CDR2 FQNEAQ, per germline (reference sequence). With 2 bases clipped from V and 3 bases from J, the junction kept 7 bases outside the gene matches. CDR3 size: 15 residues. The data stem from a study of a mutant IDH1 vaccine in newly diagnosed glioma. The overall study: Therapy received beforehand was radiotherapy, temozolomide, or both, with most patients given both.

Assay: immunoSEQ multiplex PCR; the TCRdb copy retains only in-frame clones and omits some. The table includes tens of thousands of clones, about 88% detected once. Time point meaning: week 35, safety follow-up. With topical imiquimod, each dose of the vaccine consisted of 300 ug of mutant IDH1 20-mer peptide. The sequence derives from a woman aged 40 to 50 with glioma. This chain links TRBV7-9 with TRBJ2-7; 7 positions agree with TRBD2. Material: PBMCs, obtained from a glioma patient whose treatment included an IDH1 peptide vaccine. In DNA form, the CDR3 reads TGTGCCAGCAGCTTAATGGCGGGGGTTAACTACGAGCAGTACTTC. It encodes CASSLMAGVNYEQYF. The whole variable domain, filled in from reference TRBV7-9 and TRBJ2-7, reads DTGVSQNPRHKITKRGQNVTFRCDPISEHNRLYWYRQTLGQGPEFLTYFQNEAQLEKSRLLSDRFSAERPKGSFSTLEIQRTEQGDSAMYLCASSLMAGVNYEQYFGPGTRLTVT.